The clone carrying this T cell receptor (beta chain) was detected many times. Amplified regions were TCR beta CDR3 sequences from RNA transcripts. Using the HTBI primer set, a first-round RT-PCR was run on the TCR CDR3. One entry per CDR3 protein, called by TCRdb with MiXCR from the multiplex PCR reads. The sample has around 210,000 distinct CDR3 sequences, roughly a sixth seen once. Fresh peripheral blood, 9.5 to 10 ml of it, supplied the PBMCs. The data originate from a study of T cells in Graves' hyperthyroidism and ophthalmopathy. Study-level background: Specimen type is peripheral blood, collected at initial diagnosis prior to any treatment.

The junction had 3 bases not matched to a gene; V was cut back by 1 base and J by 1 base. The CDR3 spans 14 residues. The germline V gene has CDR1 DFQATT and CDR2 SNEGSKA (reference sequence). The sequence was obtained from a woman aged 45-59 years with Graves' hyperthyroidism. The sequenced sample consisted of blood. The chain combines TRBV20-1 with TRBJ2-5; TRBD1 matches 7 bases. The CDR3, as DNA: TGCAGTGCTAGAGCTGGGGACAGCCAAGAGACCCAGTACTTC. Residues: CSARAGDSQETQYF.